A selection of T cell receptor beta chains follows, all from one sample in a study of cytomegalovirus exposure and HLA in healthy donors. Sequencing was performed with immunoSEQ multiplex PCR; in TCRdb, only in-frame clones are kept and a portion is missing. Among approximately 250,000 clones listed, 78% were seen once. The sequenced sample was PBMCs. The source of these receptors is a boy aged 10-17 years in good health and CMV-seronegative. The CDR3 runs from the conserved cysteine through the conserved F or W. The order of the fields is D gene, clone size, J gene, V gene, CDR3 DNA, CDR3 protein. The D gene is left open where the match is weak. Clone sizes are given selectively: once, few, many, or a class where the clone is expanded.

>.|.|TRBJ1-2|TRBV5-4
TGTGCCAGCAGCTTGGATCCGCAGCCGGGGAACTATGGCTACACCTTC
CASSLDPQPGNYGYTF
>.|.|TRBJ1-1|TRBV15
TGTGCCACCAGCAGAGATGCGGGGGTGGGCACTGAAGCTTTCTTT
CATSRDAGVGTEAFF
>.|.|TRBJ2-1|TRBV5-4
TGTGCCAGCAGCCCTTACAATGAGCAGTTCTTC
CASSPYNEQFF
>.|.|TRBJ2-3|TRBV5-1
TGCGCCAGCAGCTTGGTCCCTAGAGCCGATACGCAGTATTTT
CASSLVPRADTQYF
>.|.|TRBJ1-1|TRBV6-5
TGTGCCAGCAGCACCCCGCACGGGTCCTCTTTCTTT
CASSTPHGSSFF
>.|.|TRBJ1-3|TRBV2
TGTGCCAGCAGCCAAGGAGGGGGAAACACCATATATTTT
CASSQGGGNTIYF
>TRBD1|.|TRBJ2-3|TRBV13
TGTGCCAGCAGCCACCGGGGCAGGGGGATCTCAGATACGCAGTATTTT
CASSHRGRGISDTQYF
>.|.|TRBJ2-7|TRBV18
TGTGCCAGCTCCCCAGACTCCGACGAGCAGTACTTC
CASSPDSDEQYF
>TRBD1|.|TRBJ1-2|TRBV7-6
TGTGCCACCACTAGTCGTTACAGGGGGCACTATGGCTACACCTTC
CATTSRYRGHYGYTF
>TRBD1|.|TRBJ2-3|TRBV4-1
TGCGCCAGCAGCCCCCGACAGGGCCGCACAGATACGCAGTATTTT
CASSPRQGRTDTQYF
>TRBD2|few|TRBJ2-7|TRBV2
TGTGCCAGCAGCGGACTAGCGGGACCCTCCGAGCAGTACTTC
CASSGLAGPSEQYF
>TRBD1|.|TRBJ2-1|TRBV18
TGTGCCAGCTCGCTAACGACAGGGGACAATGAGCAGTTCTTC
CASSLTTGDNEQFF
>.|once|TRBJ1-4|TRBV11-2
TGTGCCAGCAGCTTTGGCTCCCAGGATGAAAAACTGTTTTTT
CASSFGSQDEKLFF
>.|.|TRBJ2-2|TRBV19
TGTGCCAGTAGTTCCTTAGCGGACCGGAACACCGGGGAGCTGTTTTTT
CASSSLADRNTGELFF
>.|.|TRBJ1-3|TRBV5-1
TGCGCCAGCAGCTTGAGAGAAGGAAACACCATATATTTT
CASSLREGNTIYF
>TRBD1|.|TRBJ1-3|TRBV19
TGTGCCAGTAGTAAGACAGGGGTCCCCTCTGGAAACACCATATATTTT
CASSKTGVPSGNTIYF
>.|once|TRBJ1-2|TRBV6-5
TGTGCCAGCAGTTACTCGGGGACAAACCCTAACTATGGCTACACCTTC
CASSYSGTNPNYGYTF
>TRBD1|.|TRBJ2-7|TRBV6-4
TGTGCCAGCAGTAGGGACAGGGACTACGAGCAGTACTTC
CASSRDRDYEQYF
>.|.|TRBJ2-5|TRBV5-8
TGTGCCAGCAGCTTGGCCTTAACCTACCGGGAGACCCAGTACTTC
CASSLALTYRETQYF
>.|.|TRBJ1-3|TRBV6-1
TGTGCCAGCAGTCCCTTGTTCGGAAACACCATATATTTT
CASSPLFGNTIYF
>TRBD2|.|TRBJ2-3|TRBV4-2
TGTGCCAGCAGCCAAGATCCGCCTGGGACTACCACAGATACGCAGTATTTT
CASSQDPPGTTTDTQYF
>.|.|TRBJ2-3|TRBV4-2
TGTGCCAGCAGCCAAACCTCACTAGTCCCCACAGATACGCAGTATTTT
CASSQTSLVPTDTQYF
>.|few|TRBJ2-5|TRBV18
TGTGCCAGCTCACTCACTAATAAAGAGACCCAGTACTTC
CASSLTNKETQYF
>.|.|TRBJ2-1|TRBV5-6
TGTGCCAGCAGCTATTCAGGGAGGATTTCGGGTGAGCAGTTCTTC
CASSYSGRISGEQFF
>.|.|TRBJ1-4|TRBV7-9
TGTGCCAGCAGCCACAAGACAGGACTGAATGAAAAACTGTTTTTT
CASSHKTGLNEKLFF
>.|.|TRBJ1-4|TRBV2
TGTGCCAGCAGTTACACTACGAGGTCTAATGAAAAACTGTTTTTT
CASSYTTRSNEKLFF
>TRBD2|.|TRBJ2-7|TRBV6-1
TGTGCCAGCAGTTCAACTAGCGGGGGCTACGAGCAGTACTTC
CASSSTSGGYEQYF
>TRBD1|.|TRBJ1-5|TRBV7-6
TGTGCCAGCAGCTTACGGAGTCAGGGGGTTGGAGCGGCCCAGCATTTT
CASSLRSQGVGAAQHF
>.|.|TRBJ2-2|TRBV6-1
TGTGCCAGCAGTGGTGACAGTTACGGGGAGCTGTTTTTT
CASSGDSYGELFF
>.|.|TRBJ2-3|TRBV11-3
TGTGCCAGCAGCGTAGGTATCACCGGGTCCCCCGCGGATACGCAGTATTTT
CASSVGITGSPADTQYF
>.|.|TRBJ1-1|TRBV9
TGTGCCAGCAGCGTAGACGACCTAGCTGAAGCTTTCTTT
CASSVDDLAEAFF
>.|.|TRBJ1-2|TRBV11-3
TGTGCCAGCAGCTTAGATTGGACAACTAACTATGGCTACACCTTC
CASSLDWTTNYGYTF
>TRBD1|.|TRBJ1-6|TRBV7-9
TGTGCCATCCGGGACAGGGAGTCCTTAAATTCACCCCTCCACTTT
CAIRDRESLNSPLHF
>.|once|TRBJ1-2|TRBV5-1
TGCGCCAGCAGCTTGGCTGGGCGGAGACAGGATGATTATGGCTACACCTTC
CASSLAGRRQDDYGYTF
>TRBD1|.|TRBJ1-5|TRBV30
TGTGCCTGGAGTGATACAGGGGCCCATCAGCCCCAGCATTTT
CAWSDTGAHQPQHF
>.|.|TRBJ1-2|TRBV30
TGTGCCTGGAGTGTACGGTCAGGGTTTAACTATGGCTACACCTTC
CAWSVRSGFNYGYTF
>TRBD1|.|TRBJ1-1|TRBV11-3
TGTGCCAGCAGCTCGACAGGGGAAAACACTGAAGCTTTCTTT
CASSSTGENTEAFF
>.|few|TRBJ2-1|TRBV6-4
TGTGCCAGCAGTGGACGGGTACTGAGTGAGCAGTTCTTC
CASSGRVLSEQFF
>.|.|TRBJ1-5|TRBV7-9
TGTGCCAGCAGCCATCCTTCTTCGGCAGGTTATAGCAATCAGCCCCAGCATTTT
CASSHPSSAGYSNQPQHF
>TRBD1|.|TRBJ2-7|TRBV11-3
TGTGCCAGCAGCTTTCGGACAGGGGGTAACGGGTACGAGCAGTACTTC
CASSFRTGGNGYEQYF
>.|once|TRBJ1-3|TRBV30
TGTGCCTGCTCACAGGGCTTTGGAAACACCATATATTTT
CACSQGFGNTIYF
>.|.|TRBJ2-5|TRBV29-1
TGCAGCGTTGAACAGGGCCGAGAGACCCAGTACTTC
CSVEQGRETQYF
>.|.|TRBJ1-2|TRBV5-1
TGCGCCAGCAGCTTGGTTAGCCAGGGTGCTGGCTACACCTTC
CASSLVSQGAGYTF
>.|.|TRBJ1-5|TRBV9
TGTGCCAGCAGCATGGGGGGGAAAAATCAGCCCCAGCATTTT
CASSMGGKNQPQHF
>.|.|TRBJ1-2|TRBV10-3
TGTGCCATATTCGGGAGAGAGTATGGCTACACCTTC
CAIFGREYGYTF
>TRBD1|.|TRBJ1-2|TRBV7-2
TGTGCCAGCAGCTTGGACCTGGGACAGGGGGCACTCGCCTATGGCTACACCTTC
CASSLDLGQGALAYGYTF
>.|once|TRBJ2-1|TRBV20-1
TGCAGTGCTAGGAGAGGCAATGAGCAGTTCTTC
CSARRGNEQFF